The 26 T cell receptor beta chains presented below share a single source sample, sequenced in a study of T cells after yellow fever vaccination. TCRdb analysed the 5' RACE reads with MiXCR anew, one entry per CDR3 protein. The sample comprises 150,000 to 200,000 distinct CDR3 sequences, around 10% of which are singletons, and 35% to 40% rests with the top ten. The input for sequencing was CD8+ T cells sorted from PBMCs, taken 15 days after the yellow fever booster vaccination. The receptors come from a man younger than 35 who received the YFV17D yellow fever vaccine.

This clonotype was picked up a small number of times. The chain links TRBV7-9 to TRBJ1-1, with a possible D match to TRBD1 (6 bases). The germline V and J ends were trimmed by 4 bases and 1 base, with 22 bases remaining between them. The germline V gene encodes CDR1 SEHNR and CDR2 FQNEAQ (reference sequence). The CDR3 contains 18 residues. The CDR3 DNA follows: TGTGCCAGCAGCTCGTACCGGGGAGCTATGGACAGGAACACTGAAGCTTTCTTT. Its protein product is CASSSYRGAMDRNTEAFF.

This clonotype was detected ten times or more. The V and J genes are TRBV5-1 and TRBJ2-3; possible D gene TRBD2, 6 bases. CDR1 and CDR2 (germline): SGHRS, YFSETQ. The CDR3 spans 15 residues. V was cut by 5 bases and J by 2 bases, with 15 bases left in between. CDR3 sequence reads: CASSSFGGNTDTQYF. CDR3 DNA: TGCGCCAGCAGTTCTTTCGGCGGGAACACAGATACGCAGTATTTT.

This clonotype has only a few counts. This rearrangement joins TRBV29-1 to TRBJ1-2; D not certain. Germline values: CDR1 SQVTM, CDR2 ANQGSEA. The CDR3 consists of 12 residues. V lost 1 base and J 2 bases, leaving 5 bases between the germline ends. CDR3 coding DNA: TGCAGCGTTGAAGTGCGGAACTATGGCTACACCTTC. It specifies CSVEVRNYGYTF.

J is TRBJ2-4 and V is TRBV4-3; D not certain. V shed 0 bases and J shed 0 bases, with 12 bases lying between them. Germline CDR1 is LGHNA and CDR2 is YSLEER. This CDR3 has 17 residues. In nucleotides, the CDR3 is TGCGCCAGCAGCCAAGATTCCAGGATGGGAGCCAAAAACATTCAGTACTTC. Its protein is CASSQDSRMGAKNIQYF.

This chain links TRBV12-3 or TRBV12-4 with TRBJ2-1, with TRBD1 matching 8 bases. The CDR3 spans 14 residues. Unmatched junction bases numbered 3, after V lost 0 bases and J lost 8 bases. The chain's CDR3 is CASSLAGTGYEQFF. The CDR3 nucleotides are TGTGCCAGCAGTTTAGCCGGGACAGGTTATGAGCAGTTCTTC.

Concerning this clonotype itself: This may stem from a read error, because a much larger clone lies one nucleotide away. The genes are TRBV9 and TRBJ2-7; D is possibly TRBD1 (5 bases). Germline values: CDR1 SGDLS, CDR2 YYNGEE. The CDR3 covers 14 residues. The CDR3 protein is CSSSVAGNSYEQYF. CDR3 DNA sequence: TGTTCCAGCAGCGTAGCAGGGAACTCCTACGAGCAGTACTTC.

This clonotype appeared a few times. The chain recombines TRBV7-9 with TRBJ1-2; 9 nucleotides line up with TRBD1. CDR1 and CDR2 from the germline V gene are SEHNR and FQNEAQ (reference sequence). The CDR3 has 14 residues. With V trimmed by 4 bases and J by 4 bases, 4 bases remained unmatched. CDR3 DNA sequence: TGTGCCAGCAGCTCTTACAGGGGGCTCTATGGCTACACCTTC. Amino acid sequence: CASSSYRGLYGYTF.

By sample fraction, this clonotype is medium-sized. The chain is built from TRBV5-1 and TRBJ2-7, with D maybe TRBD1 (5 bases). This CDR3 is 12 amino acids long. Germline lookup yields CDR1 SGHRS and CDR2 YFSETQ. Trimming took 6 bases from V and 0 from J, leaving 7 bases between them. CDR3 in amino acids: CASIGDSYEQYF. In DNA, the CDR3 is TGCGCCAGCATAGGGGACTCCTACGAGCAGTACTTC.

This clonotype was picked up a small number of times. The chain is built from TRBV12-3 or TRBV12-4 and TRBJ2-3; D gene uncertain. Deletions cut 4 bases from V and 0 bases from J, with 8 bases between. The length of the CDR3 is 14 residues. The CDR3 sequence: CASSWVHSTDTQYF. The CDR3 DNA reads TGTGCCAGCAGTTGGGTCCACAGCACAGATACGCAGTATTTT.

In its sample, this clonotype was seen many times. This chain uses TRBV7-6 with TRBJ1-1; D not resolved. Trimming cost V 5 bases and J 3 bases, with 16 bases left between them. CDR1 is SGHVS, CDR2 FNYEAQ, per germline. The CDR3 has 15 residues. The CDR3 reads CASSPIEAAYTEAFF. The CDR3 nucleotides read TGTGCCAGCAGCCCGATAGAGGCAGCCTACACTGAAGCTTTCTTT.

The V gene is TRBV6-2 or TRBV6-3, the J gene TRBJ2-1; 7 nucleotides match TRBD2. Looked up from germline, CDR1 is MNHEY and CDR2 is SVGEGT. CDR3 size: 12 residues. After removal of 11 bases from V and 6 bases from J, the junction contained 7 bases not matched to a gene. The CDR3 loop reads CAGGGAGNEQFF. The CDR3 DNA sequence: TGTGCCGGGGGGGGTGCGGGCAATGAGCAGTTCTTC.

This clonotype was found many times. The V gene is TRBV29-1, the J gene TRBJ1-2; 9 bases are shared with TRBD1. V trimming: 0 bases; J trimming: 0 bases; junction bases outside the gene matches: 8. Germline CDR1 and CDR2: SQVTM and ANQGSEA. This CDR3 is built from 17 residues. The CDR3: CSVEDASGQGPNYGYTF. CDR3 DNA: TGCAGCGTTGAAGATGCGTCGGGACAGGGACCTAACTATGGCTACACCTTC.

The chain links TRBV21-1 to TRBJ2-3; no check of the table's D call, TRBD1, against the DNA was made. TRBV21-1 is flagged as a pseudogene. The CDR3 extends over 15 amino acids. CDR3 nucleotide sequence: TGTGCCAGCAGCAACCCACGGGGGCTCACAGATACGCAGTATTTT. This codes for CASSNPRGLTDTQYF.

This clonotype was detected only a few times. The rearrangement links TRBV7-6 to TRBJ2-5; TRBD2 agrees at 9 bases. Trimming removed 5 bases from V and 1 base from J; junction bases left unmatched: 11. This CDR3 comprises 17 residues. CDR1 and CDR2 from the germline V gene are SGHVS and FNYEAQ. CDR3 DNA: TGTGCCAGCAGCCCCACCGGAGCGGGGGGTCTCCAAGAGACCCAGTACTTC. Its protein product is CASSPTGAGGLQETQYF.

The chain recombines TRBV12-3 or TRBV12-4 with TRBJ2-2, with 11 nucleotides matching TRBD1. The V segment lost 5 bases and the J segment 7 bases; nucleotides outside the gene matches: 6. CDR3 length: 15 amino acids. The CDR3 region is CASSEDRGRRGELFF. CDR3 DNA: TGTGCCAGCAGTGAGGACAGGGGGCGCCGCGGGGAGCTGTTTTTT.

About this clonotype itself: Its ends do not fully match the called genes, so a read error is possible. The V and J genes are TRBV29-1 and TRBJ1-1, with D hard to call. The CDR3 has 13 amino acids. Looked up from germline, CDR1 is SQVTM and CDR2 is ANQGSEA. The CDR3 reads CSVVNGFNTEALF. The CDR3 bases are TGCAGCGTTGTGAACGGGTTTAACACTGAAGCTCTCTTT.

The CDR3: CASSAEVGGELFF. The CDR3 nucleotides read TGTGCCAGCAGCGCTGAGGTGGGCGGGGAGCTGTTTTTT. The chain uses TRBV6-5 and TRBJ2-2; D ambiguous. The length of the CDR3 is 13 residues. With 6 bases removed from V and 7 bases from J, the gap between germline ends came to 12 bases. Germline V gene lookup returns CDR1 MNHEY and CDR2 SVGAGI.

This chain joins TRBV29-1 and TRBJ2-3; 9 bases are shared with TRBD2. Germline trimming cut 6 bases from V and 4 bases from J; bases unmatched to any gene: 17. The CDR3 covers 17 residues. Germline V gene data show CDR1 as SQVTM and CDR2 as ANQGSEA. The CDR3 bases are TGCAGCGTCGAATGGCCTAGCGGGGAGCTTTTGCCAGATACGCAGTATTTT. As protein: CSVEWPSGELLPDTQYF.

CDR3 DNA: TGTGCCAGTAGTGGGCCGGGACAGGCCCCACGGCAGCCCCAGCATTTT. It specifies CASSGPGQAPRQPQHF. V and J are TRBV19 and TRBJ1-5; 8 bases line up with TRBD1. The CDR3 extends over 16 amino acids. Trimming at V came to 5 bases and at J to 7 bases, leaving 13 bases not matched to a gene. CDR1 LNHDA and CDR2 SQIVND come from the germline V gene (reference sequence).

This chain uses TRBV5-1 with TRBJ1-1; D is unresolved. Germline V gives CDR1 SGHRS, CDR2 YFSETQ. Trimming took 1 base from V and 1 from J, leaving 17 bases between them. The CDR3 contains 17 residues. In nucleotides, the CDR3 is TGCGCCAGCAGCTTGTCGGGGTCCCTTAGTCGGAACACTGAAGCTTTCTTT. It is translated as CASSLSGSLSRNTEAFF.

This clonotype was recorded at least ten times. The chain combines TRBV2 with TRBJ2-1; the D gene is possibly TRBD2 (5 bases). The germline V and J ends were trimmed by 4 bases and 10 bases, with 20 bases remaining between them. In germline, CDR1 is SNHLY, CDR2 FYNNEI. This CDR3 spans 15 amino acids. CDR3 region: CASSVSGGLANEQFF. The CDR3, as DNA: TGTGCCAGCAGTGTCAGTGGAGGACTCGCCAACGAGCAGTTCTTC.

This chain connects TRBV27 to TRBJ1-1; D is uncertain. V was trimmed by 2 bases and J by 4 bases, leaving 8 bases between them. Germline V gene sequence: CDR1 MNHEY, CDR2 SMNVEV (reference sequence). The CDR3 has 13 amino acids. In nucleotides, the CDR3 is TGTGCCAGCAGTTTAAGGGTTCTCACTGAAGCTTTCTTT. Translating it yields CASSLRVLTEAFF.

This chain joins TRBV11-2 and TRBJ2-1, with D hard to call. Germline values: CDR1 SGHAT, CDR2 FQNNGV. This CDR3 is 12 amino acids long. With 5 bases removed from V and 7 bases from J, the gap between germline ends came to 9 bases. DNA of the CDR3: TGTGCCAGCAGCCTCAGGCCTAATGAGCAGTTCTTC. This translates into CASSLRPNEQFF.

This chain connects TRBV29-1 to TRBJ2-7, with D possibly matching TRBD2 (7 bases). The germline V gene encodes CDR1 SQVTM and CDR2 ANQGSEA. This CDR3 comprises 13 residues. Trimming pared 3 bases from V and 7 bases from J, leaving 16 bases between. DNA of the CDR3: TGCAGCGTTGATCCTAAGGGGGGGGGAGAGCAGTACTTC. It specifies CSVDPKGGGEQYF.

The genes are TRBV4-1 and TRBJ2-5; maybe TRBD1 (5 bases). The CDR3 is 14 residues long. CDR1 is MGHRA, CDR2 YSYEKL, per germline. Trimming cost V 1 base and J 5 bases, with 11 bases left between them. The CDR3 DNA reads TGCGCCAGCAGCCAAGGGCTAGGGGTTGAGACCCAGTACTTC. Protein sequence: CASSQGLGVETQYF.

This clonotype was picked up one time. This chain joins TRBV24-1 and TRBJ2-3, with unresolved D. CDR3 length: 12 residues. Germline values: CDR1 KGHDR, CDR2 SFDVKD. Trimming removed 4 bases from V and 2 bases from J, with 3 bases in between. Here the CDR3 reads CATSDPTDTQYF. In DNA, the CDR3 is TGTGCCACCAGTGACCCCACAGATACGCAGTATTTT.